These 7 T cell receptor beta chains were sequenced from one sample in a study of T cell responses to AZD1222 COVID-19 vaccine. The assay was immunoSEQ multiplex PCR, and TCRdb's table has in-frame clones only and misses some. The sample has 150,000 or so clones, approximately 85% seen once. The material was peripheral blood, obtained on day 0 of MenACWY control vaccination. Receptors originate from an adult in good health.

The rearrangement links TRBV28 to TRBJ1-4; a weak D match, TRBD1 (5 bases). The CDR3 has 14 amino acids. Trimming took off 3 bases at V and 1 base at J, with 6 bases between the two ends. From germline, CDR1 is MDHEN and CDR2 SYDVKM. The CDR3, as DNA: TGTGCCAGCAGTTTCGGGGGAACTAATGAAAAACTGTTTTTT. It yields the protein CASSFGGTNEKLFF.

The chain carries TRBV27 and TRBJ2-2, with D possibly called TRBD1 or TRBD2 (6 bases each). The germline V gene encodes CDR1 MNHEY and CDR2 SMNVEV (reference sequence). Trimming removed 2 bases at V and 6 bases at J, with 16 bases between. This CDR3 has 16 residues. CDR3 amino acids: CASSLVWGARPGELFF. The CDR3 bases are TGTGCCAGCAGTTTAGTATGGGGGGCTCGGCCCGGGGAGCTGTTTTTT.

This chain uses TRBV28 with TRBJ2-3, with 11 bases aligning to TRBD2. The germline CDR1 and CDR2 sequences are MDHEN and SYDVKM. With 5 bases clipped from V and 2 bases from J, the junction kept 15 bases outside the gene matches. This CDR3 has 19 residues. Here the CDR3 DNA reads TGTGCCAGCAGTCCCATGGGCCTGACTAGCGGGGAGAACACAGATACGCAGTATTTT. This gives the protein CASSPMGLTSGENTDTQYF.

The gene calls are TRBV2 and TRBJ2-5; unclear D gene. CDR1 is SNHLY and CDR2 is FYNNEI in the germline V gene. Deletions cut 1 base from V and 11 bases from J, with 11 bases between. The CDR3 has 12 residues. CDR3 bases: TGTGCCAGCAGTGAAGATTCTAGTCCACAGTACTTC. Its translation: CASSEDSSPQYF.

DNA of the CDR3: TGTGCCAGCAGCTTAGACAGCTTGCCCCTGTCTGGAAACACCATATATTTT. It yields the protein CASSLDSLPLSGNTIYF. The rearrangement joins TRBV7-8 to TRBJ1-3; unclear D gene. V was clipped by 1 base and J by 1 base, with 14 bases between them. The CDR3 has 17 amino acids. Germline assignment: CDR1 SGHVS and CDR2 FQNEAQ.

This sequence joins TRBV2 and TRBJ1-1; TRBD1 agrees at 10 bases. V trimming: 6 bases; J trimming: 5 bases; junction bases outside the gene matches: 3. In germline, CDR1 is SNHLY, CDR2 FYNNEI. The CDR3 has 13 residues. In nucleotides, the CDR3 is TGTGCCAGCAGCCGGGGACAGGGGACTGAAGCTTTCTTT. Protein product: CASSRGQGTEAFF.

This clone was recorded once. The chain links TRBV5-6 to TRBJ2-1; 7 nucleotides align to TRBD1. The junction had 4 bases not matched to a gene; V was cut back by 3 bases and J by 7 bases. The CDR3 spans 13 residues. Germline V gives CDR1 SGHDT, CDR2 YYEEEE. CDR3 region: CASSSGTENEQFF. The CDR3, as DNA: TGTGCCAGCAGCTCCGGGACAGAAAATGAGCAGTTCTTC.